These 23 T cell receptor beta chains were sequenced from one sample in a study of T cell clones after liver transplantation. Clones were sequenced by immunoSEQ multiplex PCR, and TCRdb holds only the in-frame ones, with some missing. The sample holds under 20,000 clones, 88% seen once. Sequenced material: CD8+ T cells from blood, taken before liver transplant. The origin of the receptors is a human donor who received a liver transplant.

The CDR3 sequence: CASSFDSMNTEAFF. The CDR3 nucleotides read TGTGCCAGCAGCTTCGATAGTATGAACACTGAAGCTTTCTTT. V is TRBV5-6 and J is TRBJ1-1; D remains ambiguous. V dropped 2 bases and J dropped 0 bases, with 8 bases sitting between them. Germline lookup yields CDR1 SGHDT and CDR2 YYEEEE. This CDR3 has 14 residues.

Only a few counts were recorded for this clone. The J gene is TRBJ2-4, the V gene TRBV29-1, with D perhaps TRBD1 (7 bases). Per the germline V gene, CDR1 is SQVTM and CDR2 is ANQGSEA. The CDR3 is 16 amino acids. V was pared by 7 bases and J by 8 bases, with 27 bases between. Written as DNA, the CDR3 is TGCAGCGCAGGGGGGACACTAGAAGCGGCCGAAGACATTCAGTACTTC. Protein: CSAGGTLEAAEDIQYF.

There are a few counts of this clone. The chain carries TRBV28 and TRBJ2-4; D assignment may be TRBD1 or TRBD2 (7 bases each). The germline V gene encodes CDR1 MDHEN and CDR2 SYDVKM. Trimming took 6 bases from V and 0 from J, leaving 15 bases between them. The CDR3 has 16 amino acids. The CDR3 region has the DNA TGTGCCAGCAGCCATCAGGGGGGGGTAGCCAAAAACATTCAGTACTTC. It codes for CASSHQGGVAKNIQYF.

V gene TRBV28 combines with J gene TRBJ2-1, with no clear D. Germline CDR1 reads MDHEN; CDR2 reads SYDVKM. The germline V and J ends were trimmed by 4 bases and 9 bases, with 4 bases remaining between them. The CDR3 has 10 residues. The CDR3, as DNA: TGTGCCAGCAGTTATATTGAGCAGTTCTTC. It encodes CASSYIEQFF.

This rearrangement joins TRBV11-1 to TRBJ2-7; possibly TRBD2 for D (5 bases). The CDR3 loop spans 15 amino acids. The germline V gene has CDR1 SGHAT and CDR2 FQDESV (reference sequence). With 1 base removed from V and 2 bases from J, the gap between germline ends came to 12 bases. The CDR3 DNA reads TGTGCCAGCAGCTTAGAGACTATTATCCCCTACGAGCAGTACTTC. Amino acid sequence: CASSLETIIPYEQYF.

The J gene is TRBJ2-1, the V gene TRBV27; 10 bases are a match to TRBD2. The CDR3 is 15 residues long. V lost 3 bases and J lost 9; bases outside the gene matches: 8. CDR1 and CDR2 (germline): MNHEY, SMNVEV (reference sequence). CDR3 protein: CASSFGAGGPVEQFF. CDR3 sequence (DNA): TGTGCCAGCAGTTTTGGAGCGGGAGGGCCAGTTGAGCAGTTCTTC.

The chain recombines TRBV7-2 with TRBJ2-6, with D perhaps matching TRBD1 (5 bases). This CDR3 has 15 residues. Germline V gene data show CDR1 as SGHTA and CDR2 as FQGNSA. V was shortened by 2 bases and J by 2 bases, with 7 bases between the two germline ends. The CDR3 region has the DNA TGTGCCAGCAGCTTACAGGGTGCTGGGGCCAACGTCCTGACTTTC. Amino acids: CASSLQGAGANVLTF. The full variable domain, rest sourced from reference TRBV7-2 and TRBJ2-6, is GAGVSQSPSNKVTEKGKDVELRCDPISGHTALYWYRQSLGQGLEFLIYFQGNSAPDKSGLPSDRFSAERTGGSVSTLTIQRTQQEDSAVYLCASSLQGAGANVLTFGAGSRLTVL.

This rearrangement joins TRBV4-1 to TRBJ1-5; D possibly corresponds to TRBD1 (6 bases). The CDR3 is made up of 15 amino acids. The V gene lost 1 base and the J gene lost 5 bases, with 12 bases spanning the gap. The germline gives CDR1 MGHRA, CDR2 YSYEKL. This CDR3 is CASSQVNREYQPQHF. The CDR3 DNA reads TGCGCCAGCAGCCAAGTGAACAGGGAGTATCAGCCCCAGCATTTT.

This chain connects TRBV9 to TRBJ1-1; D might be TRBD1 (5 bases). Deletions cut 2 bases from V and 2 bases from J, with 7 bases between. The CDR3 is 13 residues long. Per germline, CDR1 SGDLS and CDR2 YYNGEE. CDR3 protein: CASSVGDNTEAFF. The CDR3, as DNA: TGTGCCAGCAGCGTGGGGGATAACACTGAAGCTTTCTTT. Looking up the rest from reference TRBV9 and TRBJ1-1 gives the full variable domain: DSGVTQTPKHLITATGQRVTLRCSPRSGDLSVYWYQQSLDQGLQFLIQYYNGEERAKGNILERFSAQQFPDLHSELNLSSLELGDSALYFCASSVGDNTEAFFGQGTRLTVV.

V is TRBV9 and J is TRBJ2-7, with 12 bases aligning to TRBD2. Per the germline V gene, CDR1 is SGDLS and CDR2 is YYNGEE. The CDR3 is made up of 15 amino acids. Trimming removed 4 bases from V and 2 bases from J; junction bases left unmatched: 4. The CDR3 is CASSPRTSGTYEQYF. As DNA, the CDR3 is TGTGCCAGCAGCCCCAGGACTAGCGGGACCTACGAGCAGTACTTC.

The chain has TRBV13 and TRBJ2-3; maybe TRBD2 (5 bases). The CDR3 is 14 residues long. Germline CDR1 is PRHDT and CDR2 is FYEKMQ (reference sequence). Trimming removed 3 bases at V and 2 bases at J, with 9 bases between. The CDR3 protein is CASSFGRDTDTQYF. The CDR3 DNA sequence: TGTGCCAGCAGCTTTGGACGGGACACAGATACGCAGTATTTT.

The chain carries TRBV28 and TRBJ2-7; maybe TRBD2 (5 bases). Germline assignment: CDR1 MDHEN and CDR2 SYDVKM. Trimming took off 6 bases at V and 5 bases at J, with 11 bases between the two ends. This CDR3 has 12 amino acids. CDR3 nucleotides: TGTGCCAGCAGCAAGGGTAGCGACGAGCAGTACTTC. Its translation is CASSKGSDEQYF.

This clone is judged medium-sized. The chain links TRBV18 to TRBJ1-4; D remains ambiguous. CDR1 and CDR2 from the germline V gene are KGHSH and LQKENI. The CDR3 has 13 residues. V was shortened by 1 base and J by 8 bases, with 8 bases between the two germline ends. The CDR3 loop is CASSPQSDEKLFF. In DNA, the CDR3 is TGTGCCAGCTCACCACAGAGCGACGAAAAACTGTTTTTT.

The CDR3 spells CASSFGGEQYF. The DNA for the CDR3 is TGTGCCAGCAGTTTTGGGGGGGAGCAGTACTTC. The rearrangement uses TRBV27 and TRBJ2-7; D possibly corresponds to TRBD2 (6 bases). Germline CDR1 is MNHEY and CDR2 is SMNVEV (reference sequence). The CDR3 totals 11 residues. Trimming pared 3 bases from V and 7 bases from J, leaving 7 bases between.

This chain joins TRBV27 and TRBJ2-1; D not resolved. This CDR3 contains 12 residues. CDR1 is MNHEY, CDR2 SMNVEV, per germline (reference sequence). The ends were cut back, 0 bases at V and 7 bases at J, with 4 bases in the middle. CDR3 sequence reads: CASSLSGNEQFF. DNA of the CDR3: TGTGCCAGCAGTTTATCGGGAAATGAGCAGTTCTTC.

J is TRBJ2-2 and V is TRBV30, with 10 bases matching TRBD1. With 0 bases clipped from V and 5 bases from J, the junction kept 6 bases outside the gene matches. Germline CDR1 reads GTSNPN; CDR2 reads SVGIG (reference sequence). The CDR3 totals 16 residues. CDR3 nucleotide sequence: TGTGCCTGGAGTGTAACCCCGGGACAGGGGACCGGGGAGCTGTTTTTT. Its translation is CAWSVTPGQGTGELFF.

The chain links TRBV19 to TRBJ2-5; TRBD1 agrees at 7 bases. The CDR3 is made up of 13 amino acids. After removal of 3 bases from V and 3 bases from J, the junction contained 1 base not matched to a gene. Germline loops: CDR1 LNHDA, CDR2 SQIVND (reference sequence). The CDR3 sequence is CASSMGTEETQYF. The CDR3 DNA reads TGTGCCAGTAGTATGGGGACAGAAGAGACCCAGTACTTC. The whole variable domain, remainder taken from reference TRBV19 and TRBJ2-5, is DGGITQSPKYLFRKEGQNVTLSCEQNLNHDAMYWYRQDPGQGLRLIYYSQIVNDFQKGDIAEGYSVSREKKESFPLTVTSAQKNPTAFYLCASSMGTEETQYFGPGTRLLVL.

This clone was counted once. The chain links TRBV11-2 to TRBJ1-5; D remains unclear. In germline, CDR1 is SGHAT, CDR2 FQNNGV. The CDR3 is 15 residues long. Between the trimmed V and J ends, which lost 1 base and 2 bases, there was a span of 9 bases. The CDR3 DNA follows: TGTGCCAGCAGCTTAGGGGGATCGGGCAATCAGCCCCAGCATTTT. As protein: CASSLGGSGNQPQHF.

This sequence joins TRBV4-1 and TRBJ1-2, with 8 bases fitting TRBD1. CDR3 size: 16 residues. The V segment lost 4 bases and the J segment 5 bases; nucleotides outside the gene matches: 12. Germline CDR1 MGHRA, CDR2 YSYEKL. This chain's CDR3 is CASSLSAGTGGYGYTF. Written as DNA, the CDR3 is TGCGCCAGCAGCCTCTCCGCGGGGACAGGAGGGTATGGCTACACCTTC.

The V gene is TRBV19, the J gene TRBJ2-7; a possible D gene is TRBD1 (5 bases). Trimming stripped 4 bases from V and 7 bases from J, with 20 bases between. This CDR3 spans 15 amino acids. Germline V gene lookup returns CDR1 LNHDA and CDR2 SQIVND (reference sequence). CDR3 in DNA: TGTGCCAGTAGTACGGAAGTGGGGCAATCTATGGAGCAGTACTTC. Its translation: CASSTEVGQSMEQYF.

The V call is TRBV28, the J call TRBJ2-7; TRBD1 matches at 9 bases. The V gene's germline CDR1 is MDHEN and CDR2 SYDVKM. The V segment lost 4 bases and the J segment 5 bases; nucleotides outside the gene matches: 9. This CDR3 comprises 15 residues. The CDR3 loop is CASSSGPGQGHEQYF. Written as DNA, the CDR3 is TGTGCCAGCAGTTCAGGACCGGGACAGGGCCACGAGCAGTACTTC.

The chain is built from TRBV19 and TRBJ2-7; TRBD1 is a possible D gene (5 bases). Germline V gene sequence: CDR1 LNHDA, CDR2 SQIVND (reference sequence). The CDR3 runs to 12 residues. Trimming removed 4 bases from V and 6 bases from J, with 10 bases in between. The CDR3 DNA sequence: TGTGCCAGTAGTAAGGGGCGGTTCGAGCAGTACTTC. As protein: CASSKGRFEQYF.

The V call is TRBV11-2, the J call TRBJ2-1; D unresolved. The germline V gene has CDR1 SGHAT and CDR2 FQNNGV. The length of the CDR3 is 13 residues. V was trimmed by 5 bases and J by 12 bases, leaving 17 bases between them. The CDR3 is CASSVPPDMWQFF. For the CDR3, the DNA is TGTGCCAGCAGCGTACCCCCCGACATGTGGCAGTTCTTC. Using reference TRBV11-2 and TRBJ2-1 for the parts outside the CDR3, the full variable domain is EAGVAQSPRYKIIEKRQSVAFWCNPISGHATLYWYQQILGQGPKLLIQFQNNGVVDDSQLPKDRFSAERLKGVDSTLKIQPAKLEDSAVYLCASSVPPDMWQFFGPGTRLTVL.